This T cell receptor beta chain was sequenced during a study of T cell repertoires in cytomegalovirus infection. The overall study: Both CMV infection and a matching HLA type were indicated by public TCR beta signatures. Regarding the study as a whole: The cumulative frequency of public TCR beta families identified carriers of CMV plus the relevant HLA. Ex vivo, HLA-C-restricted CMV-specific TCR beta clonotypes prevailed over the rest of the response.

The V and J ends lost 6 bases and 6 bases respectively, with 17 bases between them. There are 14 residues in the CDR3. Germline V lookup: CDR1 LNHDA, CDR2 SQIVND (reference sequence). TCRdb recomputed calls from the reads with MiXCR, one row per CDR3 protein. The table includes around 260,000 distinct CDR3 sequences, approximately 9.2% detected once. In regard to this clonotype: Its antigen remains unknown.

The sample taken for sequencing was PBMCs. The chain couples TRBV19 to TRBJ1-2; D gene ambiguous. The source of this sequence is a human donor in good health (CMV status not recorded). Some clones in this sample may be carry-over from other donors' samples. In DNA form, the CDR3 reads TGTGCCAGTAGGGGCTTGGGTAGGGCTGATGGCTACACCTTC. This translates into CASRGLGRADGYTF.